This T cell receptor beta chain was sequenced for a study of graft-versus-host responses after intestinal transplantation listed by TCRdb under 2021. Looking at the study overall: Multivisceral, liver-intestinal, or isolated intestinal transplants were received by the recipients. After intestinal transplantation, graft-versus-host and host-versus-graft alloreactive T cell clones were followed in the graft, circulation and bone marrow using bulk TCR-beta CDR3 sequencing. Rather than being sequenced by the commercial service, samples from a few later patients were sequenced in-house on an Illumina MiSeq and processed with MiXCR. All recipients received anti-thymocyte globulin induction followed by maintenance tacrolimus and steroids for two to four years. Alloreactive clones were identified by sequencing pre-transplant mixed lymphocyte reaction products and comparing them with unstimulated pre-transplant donor and recipient T cells. Of the 20 to 25 intestinal transplant recipients enrolled in the cohort, one of whom was a retransplant, a few patients without pretransplant specimens were excluded. Donor T cell macrochimerism was defined as a peak of at least 4% donor T cells among recipient peripheral blood mononuclear cells. Study-level results and caveats: Early after transplant, declines in HvG clones were associated with peak levels of circulating GvH clones. The relatively low number and heterogeneity of intestinal transplant patients limited the conclusions. In the allografts of patients with donor T cell macrochimerism, GvH to HvG T cell clonal ratios were high. GvH clones were found in recipient bone marrow, and some of the GvH clones appeared earlier in ileal mucosa or blood, which is consistent with an intestinal mucosal origin.

The method was the immunoSEQ multiplex PCR assay. For most patients, genomic DNA was isolated with the Qiagen DNeasy Blood and Tissue Kit and shipped frozen to Adaptive Biotechnologies for TCR sequencing. For most patients, genomic DNA was subjected to high-throughput TCR-beta CDR3 sequencing by Adaptive Biotechnologies. Under the source paper's analysis protocol: Adaptive's ImmunoSEQ software was the source of the TCR sequencing data for 18 patients, while three other patients were processed with MiXCR and VDJtools. To correct CD4 versus CD8 sorting errors, any sequence found in both subsets at a frequency ratio below 5:1 was removed. CDR3 nucleotide sequences shared between donor and recipient were removed because the origin of such sequences could not be assigned. Alloreactive clones required at least 2-fold expansion over unstimulated cells and minimum CFSE-low frequency of 0.002% (template counts) or 0.001% (read counts). Mappable clones were those detected in sequenced pre-transplant spleen, lymph node, or MLR CFSE-low populations of the donor or recipient. The cumulative frequency of alloreactive clones was calculated as a percentage of all sequences, weighted by copy number. TCRdb's version of the immuneACCESS table is confined to in-frame rearrangements and falls short of the full clone set. An unresolved V gene accounts for under half of the shortfall where checked; the remainder is of unknown origin. Clone size and the V and J calls come from that table; the DNA yielded D and trimming. For this sample there are tens of thousands of clones; roughly 90% appear just once. About 4.3% of the sample lies in the top ten.

For this clone: Its target antigen remains unknown. Base qualities are not recorded, but no much larger clone differs from it by a single base.

This sample's time point label indicates: cells obtained before transplantation from donor or recipient. CD3+CD4+ and CD3+CD8+ populations were FACS-sorted from unstimulated pre-transplant donor and recipient cells taken from spleen or lymph nodes. The input for sequencing was unstimulated CD8+ T cells sorted from spleen or lymph node cells, taken before transplant. The source is a human donor who was the organ donor for an intestinal transplant.

CDR3 sequence: CASSLAAGRGWDEQFF. The nucleotide sequence reads TGTGCCAGCAGCTTGGCTGCGGGGCGGGGGTGGGATGAGCAGTTCTTC. The rearranged segments are TRBV5-4 and TRBJ2-1; the central 7 bases match TRBD2. Reading the germline V gene (reference sequence) gives CDR1 SGHNT and CDR2 YYREEE. V trim: 0 bases; J trim: 8 bases; unmatched bases: 11. The CDR3 runs 16 amino acids, cysteine and phenylalanine included. CDR3 DNA only is kept here, 48 bases in frame from base 1.